These 2 T cell receptor beta chains originate from one sample sequenced in a study of OX40 agonist ivuxolimab in advanced cancers. Here immunoSEQ multiplex PCR was the method, and the copy in TCRdb shows in-frame clones only, minus some. The sample yields 90,000 to 130,000 clones, about 92% seen once. The sample in question was CD4+ or CD8+ T cells sorted from blood, obtained in a trial of the OX40 agonist ivuxolimab. Source of these receptors: an adult with an advanced solid tumor such as melanoma, head and neck, liver or kidney cancer.

This rearrangement joins TRBV7-2 to TRBJ1-6; maybe TRBD1 (5 bases). CDR3 length: 14 amino acids. Germline CDR1 SGHTA, CDR2 FQGNSA. V was trimmed by 8 bases and J by 12 bases, leaving 20 bases between them. The CDR3 sequence: CASAPGGKFGPLHF. Written as DNA, the CDR3 is TGTGCCAGCGCTCCTGGGGGGAAATTCGGACCCCTCCACTTT.

The gene calls are TRBV5-1 and TRBJ1-1, with no clear D. The CDR3 is 16 residues long. Looked up from germline, CDR1 is SGHRS and CDR2 is YFSETQ. With 0 bases removed from V and 0 bases from J, the gap between germline ends came to 12 bases. This CDR3 reads CASSLASGRLNTEAFF. CDR3 DNA sequence: TGCGCCAGCAGCTTGGCTTCAGGACGGTTGAACACTGAAGCTTTCTTT.